The next 32 T cell receptor beta chains were all read from a single sample in a study of shared clonotypes between healthy human individuals. This table comes from immunoSEQ multiplex PCR, and its TCRdb copy is limited to in-frame clones, with some not included. This table holds about 2.4 million clones, roughly 93% found once. What was sequenced was naive CD4+ T cells from PBMCs. Regarding subset: CD45RA+ positively selected. The source of these receptors is a man aged 18 to 35 in good health. Some clones in this sample may be carry-over from other donors' samples.

This sequence joins TRBV28 and TRBJ1-5; D is unclear. CDR3 length equals 16 residues. Germline-derived CDR1 and CDR2 are MDHEN and SYDVKM. The ends were cut back, 2 bases at V and 0 bases at J, with 11 bases in the middle. The CDR3 is CASSLTVGYSNQPQHF. DNA for the CDR3: TGTGCCAGCAGTTTAACGGTCGGATATAGCAATCAGCCCCAGCATTTT.

The rearrangement uses TRBV28 and TRBJ1-5; 10 bases match TRBD1. The CDR3 has 17 residues. Germline assignment: CDR1 MDHEN and CDR2 SYDVKM. Losses at the gene ends were 3 bases for V and 4 bases for J; bases not matched to a gene: 9. CDR3 protein: CASSFPRQGARNQPQHF. DNA for the CDR3: TGTGCCAGCAGTTTTCCTCGACAGGGGGCGCGGAATCAGCCCCAGCATTTT.

V gene TRBV5-1 combines with J gene TRBJ2-1; 8 bases agree with TRBD1. The trim removed 5 bases at V and 8 bases at J, leaving 15 bases unmatched. CDR1 SGHRS and CDR2 YFSETQ come from the germline V gene. This CDR3 comprises 16 residues. The CDR3 DNA is TGCGCCAGCAGACAACCCGAGGGAGGCAGGGGGCATGAGCAGTTCTTC. Translated: CASRQPEGGRGHEQFF.

This clone was seen a single time. The J gene is TRBJ1-2, the V gene TRBV29-1; possibly TRBD1 for D (6 bases). The CDR3 spans 13 residues. Trimming took 3 bases from V and 2 from J, leaving 10 bases between them. Germline V gives CDR1 SQVTM, CDR2 ANQGSEA. The CDR3: CSVDTGSNYGYTF. CDR3 in DNA: TGCAGCGTTGACACAGGGTCCAACTATGGCTACACCTTC.

The rearrangement joins TRBV7-6 to TRBJ2-1, with D possibly matching TRBD2 (5 bases). The ends were cut back, 5 bases at V and 0 bases at J, with 14 bases in the middle. Germline loops: CDR1 SGHVS, CDR2 FNYEAQ. The CDR3 has 16 residues. CDR3 sequence reads: CASSPLVAISYNEQFF. The CDR3 coding sequence is TGTGCCAGCAGCCCCTTGGTAGCGATCTCCTACAATGAGCAGTTCTTC.

The V gene is TRBV7-9, the J gene TRBJ2-7, with D unresolved. Trimming left V 1 base short and J 1 base short, with 8 bases between. CDR1 is SEHNR, CDR2 FQNEAQ, per germline (reference sequence). CDR3 length: 14 residues. This chain's CDR3 is CASSLGRRSYEQYF. CDR3 sequence (DNA): TGTGCCAGCAGCTTAGGCAGGAGATCCTACGAGCAGTACTTC.

The chain joins TRBV5-1 to TRBJ2-1, with 7 positions matching TRBD1. This CDR3 has 14 amino acids. V trimming: 4 bases; J trimming: 6 bases; junction bases outside the gene matches: 7. The V gene's germline CDR1 is SGHRS and CDR2 YFSETQ. The CDR3 loop reads CASSTRTGSNEQFF. CDR3 coding DNA: TGCGCCAGCAGCACCCGGACAGGCTCCAATGAGCAGTTCTTC.

The gene calls are TRBV27 and TRBJ2-7; 10 positions agree with TRBD2. The CDR3 runs to 17 residues. V lost 7 bases and J lost 5; bases outside the gene matches: 17. The V gene's germline CDR1 is MNHEY and CDR2 SMNVEV (reference sequence). This CDR3 is CASMTSGRAGPAHEQYF. The CDR3 bases are TGTGCCAGCATGACAAGCGGGAGGGCCGGTCCTGCCCACGAGCAGTACTTC.

The chain employs TRBV27 and TRBJ1-4; D possibly corresponds to TRBD1 (6 bases). V lost 6 bases to trimming and J lost 8 bases, with 16 bases between them. This CDR3 contains 14 residues. Germline V gives CDR1 MNHEY, CDR2 SMNVEV (reference sequence). The CDR3 spells CASRRPGAREKLFF. In nucleotides, the CDR3 is TGTGCCAGCAGAAGACCGGGGGCCCGAGAAAAACTGTTTTTT.

This chain connects TRBV6-5 to TRBJ2-1; D not resolved. The CDR3 runs 15 residues. CDR1 and CDR2 from the germline V gene are MNHEY and SVGAGI. Trimming shortened V by 0 bases and J by 3 bases, and 9 bases separated the two germline ends. The CDR3 is CASSYSIGDYNEQFF. In DNA form, the CDR3 reads TGTGCCAGCAGTTACTCGATCGGAGACTACAATGAGCAGTTCTTC.

The chain carries TRBV15 and TRBJ2-5; no clear D gene. CDR3 length: 15 residues. V dropped 0 bases and J dropped 9 bases, with 17 bases sitting between them. Germline V gene lookup returns CDR1 LNHNV and CDR2 YYDKDF (reference sequence). The CDR3, as DNA: TGTGCCACCAGCAGAGAGGCAGTTGGGGAAAAATCCCAGTACTTC. This encodes CATSREAVGEKSQYF.

V gene TRBV4-2 combines with J gene TRBJ1-1; TRBD1 might be the D (6 bases). Germline V lookup: CDR1 LGHNA, CDR2 YNFKEQ. The V and J ends lost 5 bases and 7 bases respectively, with 23 bases between them. The CDR3 totals 16 residues. CDR3 in DNA: TGTGCCAGCAGCACGCAGACAGGAAACCCAGGAAATGAAGCTTTCTTT. This encodes CASSTQTGNPGNEAFF.

This chain joins TRBV27 and TRBJ2-7; 9 bases fit TRBD2. The CDR3 runs 15 residues. The V and J ends lost 3 bases and 6 bases, in that order; junction bases with no gene match: 9. Germline assignment: CDR1 MNHEY and CDR2 SMNVEV (reference sequence). In DNA form, the CDR3 reads TGTGCCAGCAGTTTTTCCCGCGGGAGGGCCGTCGAGCAGTACTTC. This encodes CASSFSRGRAVEQYF.

Note on this clone: The sample contains more than one DNA sequence encoding this CDR3. V usage is TRBV5-1 and J usage is TRBJ2-1; 9 positions match TRBD1. CDR1 is SGHRS and CDR2 is YFSETQ in the germline V gene. This CDR3 is built from 14 residues. J lost 8 bases, V lost 2 bases, and 5 bases had no gene match. CDR3 bases: TGCGCCAGCAGCTTAGGGACAGGGAAGGATGAGCAGTTCTTC. This gives the protein CASSLGTGKDEQFF.

The V gene is TRBV28, the J gene TRBJ1-2; D call uncertain. Germline values: CDR1 MDHEN, CDR2 SYDVKM. Trimming pared 4 bases from V and 5 bases from J, leaving 8 bases between. The CDR3 extends over 12 amino acids. In DNA form, the CDR3 reads TGTGCCAGCAGTTCCCACTTTTATGGCTACACCTTC. This gives the protein CASSSHFYGYTF.

A note on this clone: In the same sample, other DNA sequences code for this CDR3. This chain joins TRBV7-9 and TRBJ2-7; D tentatively fits TRBD1 or TRBD2 (5 bases each). Germline V CDR1 and CDR2: SEHNR, FQNEAQ (reference sequence). Trimming shortened V by 0 bases and J by 2 bases, and 5 bases separated the two germline ends. This CDR3 is 13 amino acids long. In DNA form, the CDR3 reads TGTGCCAGCAGCTTAGCGGGGGCCTACGAGCAGTACTTC. It yields the protein CASSLAGAYEQYF.

The genes are TRBV4-1 and TRBJ2-3; either TRBD1 or TRBD2 may supply D (6 bases each). The CDR3 runs to 17 residues. Trimming took off 0 bases at V and 6 bases at J, with 19 bases between the two ends. Looked up from germline, CDR1 is MGHRA and CDR2 is YSYEKL. For the CDR3, the DNA is TGCGCCAGCAGCCAAGAGGGGGGCCCAACAGGGATGGATACGCAGTATTTT. Encoded protein: CASSQEGGPTGMDTQYF.

The chain carries TRBV4-2 and TRBJ2-1; 9 bases agree with TRBD1. The CDR3 is 14 amino acids. J gave up 7 bases and V 4 bases, and 5 bases lay outside the gene matches. Germline loops: CDR1 LGHNA, CDR2 YNFKEQ. DNA of the CDR3: TGTGCCAGCAGCCGAGACAGGGGGGAGAATGAGCAGTTCTTC. It codes for CASSRDRGENEQFF.

CDR3 region: CASSRTSDLGLEAFF. As DNA, the CDR3 is TGTGCCAGCTCACGAACGAGTGACCTGGGGTTGGAAGCTTTCTTT. V usage is TRBV18 and J usage is TRBJ1-1; D is undetermined. The CDR3 covers 15 residues. Germline V CDR1 and CDR2: KGHSH, LQKENI. The V end lost 4 bases, the J end lost 8 bases, and 20 bases lay between the germline ends.

The table lists this clone with a few counts. The chain joins TRBV19 to TRBJ1-5, with 10 bases fitting TRBD1. From germline, CDR1 is LNHDA and CDR2 SQIVND (reference sequence). This CDR3 region has 15 residues. Unmatched junction bases numbered 7, after V lost 10 bases and J lost 1 base. The CDR3 DNA sequence: TGTGCCACCCGGGACAGGGGCAAAAGCAATCAGCCCCAGCATTTT. The encoded protein is CATRDRGKSNQPQHF.

V gene TRBV28 combines with J gene TRBJ2-6, with D possibly TRBD2 on 6 matching bases. CDR1 and CDR2 (germline): MDHEN, SYDVKM. V shed 3 bases and J shed 0 bases, with 12 bases lying between them. CDR3 size: 17 residues. CDR3 nucleotides: TGTGCCAGCAGTTTGGGGGGTTTCGTCTCTGGGGCCAACGTCCTGACTTTC. Its translation: CASSLGGFVSGANVLTF.

This chain links TRBV4-2 with TRBJ1-3; possibly TRBD1 for D (5 bases). This CDR3 is 15 amino acids long. Looked up from germline, CDR1 is LGHNA and CDR2 is YNFKEQ. Trimming cost V 0 bases and J 2 bases, with 8 bases left between them. In DNA form, the CDR3 reads TGTGCCAGCAGCCAAGAGTCGGGGGCTGGAAACACCATATATTTT. Protein product: CASSQESGAGNTIYF.

CDR3 protein: CATSRDRVIASYNEQFF. In DNA, the CDR3 is TGTGCCACCAGCAGAGATCGGGTGATAGCGTCCTACAATGAGCAGTTCTTC. The chain recombines TRBV15 with TRBJ2-1; weak D call: TRBD2 (5 bases). The CDR3 is made up of 17 amino acids. The ends were cut back, 0 bases at V and 1 base at J, with 13 bases in the middle. Germline V lookup: CDR1 LNHNV, CDR2 YYDKDF (reference sequence).

The rearrangement uses TRBV7-6 and TRBJ2-2, with TRBD2 matching over 9 bases. The CDR3 extends over 16 amino acids. J gave up 4 bases and V 5 bases, and 8 bases lay outside the gene matches. Per the germline V gene, CDR1 is SGHVS and CDR2 is FNYEAQ. The CDR3 here is CASSQRTSVSTGELFF. The CDR3 DNA reads as TGTGCCAGCAGCCAGAGGACTAGCGTCAGCACCGGGGAGCTGTTTTTT.

This rearrangement joins TRBV5-4 to TRBJ2-3; D unresolved. Trimming took 4 bases from V and 0 from J, leaving 12 bases between them. The CDR3 has 15 residues. CDR1 SGHNT and CDR2 YYREEE come from the germline V gene (reference sequence). The CDR3 DNA sequence: TGTGCCAGCAGCCCCTCGGTCCCTAGCACAGATACGCAGTATTTT. Translated, it gives CASSPSVPSTDTQYF.

V gene TRBV11-3 combines with J gene TRBJ2-5; TRBD1 aligns across 10 bases. With 5 bases clipped from V and 1 base from J, the junction kept 4 bases outside the gene matches. CDR1 SGHNT and CDR2 YENEEA come from the germline V gene. This CDR3 region has 15 residues. The CDR3 here is CASSNRDRGQETQYF. The DNA for the CDR3 is TGTGCCAGCAGCAACCGGGACAGGGGCCAAGAGACCCAGTACTTC.

This chain connects TRBV12-5 to TRBJ2-7; D possibly corresponds to TRBD1 (5 bases). Trimming shortened V by 8 bases and J by 3 bases, and 11 bases separated the two germline ends. The CDR3 contains 12 residues. Germline V CDR1 and CDR2: LGHNT, FRNRAP. The CDR3, as DNA: TGTGCTAGTCAGGGTCTCGGCTACGAGCAGTACTTC. Its translation is CASQGLGYEQYF. The full variable domain, its missing parts supplied by reference TRBV12-5 and TRBJ2-7, is DARVTQTPRHKVTEMGQEVTMRCQPILGHNTVFWYRQTMMQGLELLAYFRNRAPLDDSGMPKDRFSAEMPDATLATLKIQPSEPRDSAVYFCASQGLGYEQYFGPGTRLTVT.

The V gene is TRBV7-9, the J gene TRBJ2-5; weak D call: TRBD2 (5 bases). Trimming removed 0 bases at V and 0 bases at J, with 11 bases between. The CDR3 loop spans 16 amino acids. Germline lookup yields CDR1 SEHNR and CDR2 FQNEAQ (reference sequence). Written as DNA, the CDR3 is TGTGCCAGCAGCTTAGCGTTCGACTATTACCAAGAGACCCAGTACTTC. Translated, it gives CASSLAFDYYQETQYF.

V is TRBV15 and J is TRBJ2-7, with 7 bases lining up with TRBD1. Germline V CDR1 and CDR2: LNHNV, YYDKDF (reference sequence). J was trimmed by 1 base and V by 1 base; bases with no gene match: 4. CDR3 length: 15 amino acids. CDR3 in amino acids: CATSRVGGLSYEQYF. The CDR3 DNA sequence: TGTGCCACCAGCAGAGTAGGGGGCTTATCCTACGAGCAGTACTTC.

V and J are TRBV18 and TRBJ2-7; TRBD1 agrees at 8 bases. The CDR3 has 15 amino acids. V lost 2 bases, J lost 2 bases, and 5 bases stayed unmatched. The germline V gene has CDR1 KGHSH and CDR2 LQKENI. This CDR3 is CASSPYQGATYEQYF. The CDR3, as DNA: TGTGCCAGCTCACCATATCAGGGGGCCACCTACGAGCAGTACTTC. Complete variable domain (other parts from reference TRBV18 and TRBJ2-7): NAGVMQNPRHLVRRRGQEARLRCSPMKGHSHVYWYRQLPEEGLKFMVYLQKENIIDESGMPKERFSAEFPKEGPSILRIQQVVRGDSAAYFCASSPYQGATYEQYFGPGTRLTVT.

The chain links TRBV6-5 to TRBJ2-7; D remains ambiguous. The germline V gene has CDR1 MNHEY and CDR2 SVGAGI. The CDR3 totals 14 residues. V was pared by 0 bases and J by 3 bases, with 9 bases between. CDR3 amino acids: CASSYSALGYEQYF. CDR3 sequence (DNA): TGTGCCAGCAGTTACTCGGCTCTGGGCTACGAGCAGTACTTC.

The V and J genes are TRBV7-3 and TRBJ2-2; TRBD1 aligns across 8 bases. The V segment lost 5 bases and the J segment 4 bases; nucleotides outside the gene matches: 9. There are 16 residues in the CDR3. Germline V gene lookup returns CDR1 SGHTA and CDR2 FQGTGA. CDR3 sequence (DNA): TGTGCCAGCAGCCCCCGGACAGGGACGAGCACCGGGGAGCTGTTTTTT. It translates to CASSPRTGTSTGELFF.